Each of the 32 T cell receptor beta chains below was sequenced from the same sample in a study of T cells in Graves' hyperthyroidism and ophthalmopathy. Researchers amplified the TCR beta CDR3 regions from RNA transcripts. RT-PCR in the first round (using the HTBI primer set) targeted the TCR CDR3. TCRdb re-derived calls from the multiplex PCR reads in MiXCR, one entry per CDR3 protein. The sample includes 300,000 to 450,000 distinct CDR3 sequences, roughly 14% of them seen just once. Sequenced sample: blood. The receptors here all came from a woman younger than 45 with Graves' ophthalmopathy.

This clonotype has just a few counts. The chain carries TRBV27 and TRBJ2-2; D possibly corresponds to TRBD1 (5 bases). The CDR3 consists of 14 residues. The V end was cut by 0 bases, the J end by 6 bases, with 8 bases between. Germline-derived CDR1 and CDR2 are MNHEY and SMNVEV (reference sequence). The CDR3 DNA reads as TGTGCCAGCAGTTTATCGAAGGGGTCCGGGGAGCTGTTTTTT. It yields the protein CASSLSKGSGELFF.

This clonotype has more than one count but fewer than ten. This may arise from a read error, as a much more abundant clone is one base away. V is TRBV20-1 and J is TRBJ2-5, with 10 nucleotides matching TRBD2. This CDR3 is 15 amino acids long. With V trimmed by 3 bases and J by 4 bases, 8 bases remained unmatched. Germline loops: CDR1 DFQATT, CDR2 SNEGSKA (reference sequence). The CDR3 loop is CSASVPAGGPETQYF. The CDR3 DNA sequence: TGCAGTGCTAGTGTGCCAGCGGGGGGGCCAGAGACCCAGTACTTC.

This clonotype was found many times. The V gene is TRBV27, the J gene TRBJ2-3; 7 bases are shared with TRBD2. The CDR3 length is 15 residues. With V trimmed by 0 bases and J by 1 base, 1 base remained unmatched. The V gene's germline CDR1 is MNHEY and CDR2 SMNVEV (reference sequence). The CDR3 DNA follows: TGTGCCAGCAGTTTATCGGGGAGGGGCACAGATACGCAGTATTTT. This codes for CASSLSGRGTDTQYF.

This clonotype was seen repeatedly, ten times or more. The chain carries TRBV6-1 and TRBJ2-1, with D perhaps being TRBD1 or TRBD2 (6 bases each). CDR1 is MNHNS, CDR2 SASEGT, per germline. V was pared by 6 bases and J by 8 bases, with 14 bases between. The CDR3 is 13 amino acids. CDR3 in amino acids: CASRRSGEDEQFF. The CDR3 coding sequence is TGTGCCAGCAGGCGATCAGGGGAGGATGAGCAGTTCTTC.

The chain has TRBV6-1 and TRBJ2-5; TRBD1 might be the D (5 bases). V was trimmed by 4 bases and J by 5 bases, leaving 8 bases between them. The CDR3 spans 12 residues. Germline loops: CDR1 MNHNS, CDR2 SASEGT. The CDR3 coding sequence is TGTGCCAGCAGTGGGACAATGGAGACCCAGTACTTC. Its translation is CASSGTMETQYF.

The chain couples TRBV16 to TRBJ1-4, with D perhaps TRBD1 (5 bases). The V and J ends lost 3 bases and 2 bases respectively, with 10 bases between them. The CDR3 covers 15 residues. Looked up from germline, CDR1 is KGHSY and CDR2 is FQNENV. CDR3 sequence: CASSHAGLTNEKLFF. Here the CDR3 DNA reads TGTGCCAGCAGCCATGCAGGGTTGACTAATGAAAAACTGTTTTTT. Supplemented by reference TRBV16 and TRBJ1-4, the full variable domain reads GEEVAQTPKHLVRGEGQKAKLYCAPIKGHSYVFWYQQVLKNEFKFLISFQNENVFDETGMPKERFSAKCLPNSPCSLEIQATKLEDSAVYFCASSHAGLTNEKLFFGSGTQLSVL.

About this clonotype: The germline gene is not matched at one end of the junction; a read error may be the cause. The gene calls are TRBV19 and TRBJ1-1, with TRBD1 as a possible D gene (6 bases). Per the germline V gene, CDR1 is LNHDA and CDR2 is SQIVND (reference sequence). The CDR3 runs 16 residues. The CDR3 nucleotides are TGTTCCAGTAGCCAACCCCGGGGGCCCCCGAACACTGAAGCTTTCTTT. Residues: CSSSQPRGPPNTEAFF.

This chain joins TRBV20-1 and TRBJ2-3; the D call may be TRBD1 or TRBD2 (6 bases each). The length of the CDR3 is 16 residues. In germline, CDR1 is DFQATT, CDR2 SNEGSKA (reference sequence). The germline V and J ends were trimmed by 1 base and 0 bases, with 14 bases remaining between them. This CDR3 reads CSARAGASPSTDTQYF. CDR3 nucleotide sequence: TGCAGTGCTAGAGCGGGGGCCTCGCCTAGCACAGATACGCAGTATTTT.

Many counts were recorded for this clonotype. The gene calls are TRBV6-1 and TRBJ2-3; D is possibly TRBD2 (6 bases). This CDR3 comprises 17 residues. Trimming took off 5 bases at V and 0 bases at J, with 18 bases between the two ends. Germline V gene lookup returns CDR1 MNHNS and CDR2 SASEGT. As DNA, the CDR3 is TGTGCCAGCAGTCTGTTTCGTGCCGGGACTAGCACAGATACGCAGTATTTT. Residues: CASSLFRAGTSTDTQYF.

There are many counts of this clonotype. V gene TRBV3-1 combines with J gene TRBJ2-3, with TRBD2 identical over 13 bases. Germline V CDR1 and CDR2: LGHDT, YNNKEL (reference sequence). The CDR3 totals 14 residues. With 10 bases clipped from V and 3 bases from J, the junction kept 4 bases outside the gene matches. The CDR3 loop is CATGTSGDTDTQYF. Written as DNA, the CDR3 is TGTGCCACAGGGACTAGCGGGGATACAGATACGCAGTATTTT.

This chain links TRBV5-1 with TRBJ2-1; weak D call: TRBD2 (6 bases). The germline CDR1 and CDR2 sequences are SGHRS and YFSETQ. V lost 3 bases and J lost 0, with 16 bases in between. The CDR3 extends over 17 amino acids. The CDR3 protein is CASSSPEGFPSYNEQFF. The CDR3 DNA reads as TGCGCCAGCAGCTCCCCGGAGGGGTTCCCCTCCTACAATGAGCAGTTCTTC.

This clonotype was counted many times. This chain links TRBV7-8 with TRBJ1-6; D unresolved. Germline V gene sequence: CDR1 SGHVS, CDR2 FQNEAQ. The CDR3 spans 14 residues. V dropped 1 base and J dropped 8 bases, with 9 bases sitting between them. Here the CDR3 DNA reads TGTGCCAGCAGCTTAGACGTTTCGGATTCACCCCTCCACTTT. Translating gives CASSLDVSDSPLHF. Using reference TRBV7-8 and TRBJ1-6 for the parts outside the CDR3, the full variable domain is GAGVSQSPRYKVAKRGQDVALRCDPISGHVSLFWYQQALGQGPEFLTYFQNEAQLDKSGLPSDRFFAERPEGSVSTLKIQRTQQEDSAVYLCASSLDVSDSPLHFGNGTRLTVT.

The table lists this clonotype with many counts. This chain uses TRBV12-3 or TRBV12-4 with TRBJ2-5; perhaps TRBD2 as D (6 bases). The CDR3 extends over 14 amino acids. The V gene lost 4 bases and the J gene lost 2 bases, with 11 bases spanning the gap. CDR3 DNA: TGTGCCAGCAGTTCGGGGGAGGCACAAGAGACCCAGTACTTC. Translating it yields CASSSGEAQETQYF.

At least ten counts were recorded for this clonotype. CDR3 DNA sequence: TGTGCCAGCAGCCAATTTACAGGGCGAAATCAGCCCCAGCATTTT. Translated: CASSQFTGRNQPQHF. The chain combines TRBV16 with TRBJ1-5; D might be TRBD1 (6 bases). This CDR3 is built from 15 residues. Trimming left V 1 base short and J 4 bases short, with 11 bases between. Germline V lookup: CDR1 KGHSY, CDR2 FQNENV.

This clonotype was seen repeatedly, ten times or more. The CDR3 sequence: CASGTTGLPDTQYF. The CDR3 DNA follows: TGTGCCAGCGGGACGACAGGGCTTCCAGATACGCAGTATTTT. The rearrangement links TRBV7-9 to TRBJ2-3, with 7 bases fitting TRBD1. Germline V CDR1 and CDR2: SEHNR, FQNEAQ (reference sequence). The length of the CDR3 is 14 residues. With 8 bases clipped from V and 4 bases from J, the junction kept 9 bases outside the gene matches. The full variable domain, in which reference TRBV7-9 and TRBJ2-3 provide the parts outside the CDR3, is DTGVSQNPRHKITKRGQNVTFRCDPISEHNRLYWYRQTLGQGPEFLTYFQNEAQLEKSRLLSDRFSAERPKGSFSTLEIQRTEQGDSAMYLCASGTTGLPDTQYFGPGTRLTVL.

This clonotype was found a few times. The CDR3 loop is CASKVQGGGYGYTF. The CDR3 DNA sequence: TGTGCCAGCAAAGTTCAGGGTGGCGGCTATGGCTACACCTTC. The V and J genes are TRBV6-1 and TRBJ1-2; the D gene is possibly TRBD1 (5 bases). Trimming took off 7 bases at V and 4 bases at J, with 16 bases between the two ends. CDR3 length: 14 amino acids. Germline lookup yields CDR1 MNHNS and CDR2 SASEGT.

As to this clonotype: Since a much larger clone is just one base distant, this may be a read error. The chain links TRBV25-1 to TRBJ2-7; D is ambiguous. This CDR3 has 13 amino acids. Germline V gene data show CDR1 as MGHDK and CDR2 as SYGVNS. CDR3 nucleotides: TGTGCCAGCAGTTTCGCAGCCCCCTACGAGCAGTGCTTC. Its translation is CASSFAAPYEQCF.

This clonotype occurred a few times. This sequence joins TRBV18 and TRBJ2-7; 10 bases match TRBD1. CDR1 KGHSH and CDR2 LQKENI come from the germline V gene. Unmatched junction bases numbered 9, after V lost 2 bases and J lost 2 bases. The CDR3 spans 17 residues. The CDR3 sequence is CASSPWNGTGVPYEQYF. The CDR3 DNA reads TGTGCCAGCTCACCATGGAACGGGACAGGGGTGCCCTACGAGCAGTACTTC.

This clonotype has a count of ten or more. This sequence joins TRBV20-1 and TRBJ1-2, with D perhaps TRBD1 (5 bases). CDR3 length equals 12 residues. The germline CDR1 and CDR2 sequences are DFQATT and SNEGSKA (reference sequence). V was clipped by 6 bases and J by 2 bases, with 10 bases between them. The CDR3 region is CSAGGGNYGYTF. CDR3 in DNA: TGCAGTGCCGGGGGAGGGAACTATGGCTACACCTTC.

This clonotype was recorded at least ten times. The chain combines TRBV20-1 with TRBJ2-7, with 11 positions matching TRBD2. V lost 8 bases, J lost 4 bases, and 7 bases stayed unmatched. Germline values: CDR1 DFQATT, CDR2 SNEGSKA (reference sequence). The CDR3 extends over 13 amino acids. The CDR3 coding sequence is TGCAGTCCCAGACTAGCGGGGATGTACGAGCAGTACTTC. Amino acids: CSPRLAGMYEQYF.

This clonotype came up a few times. The rearrangement uses TRBV30 and TRBJ1-6; D gene ambiguous. In germline, CDR1 is GTSNPN, CDR2 SVGIG (reference sequence). The V gene lost 4 bases and the J gene lost 9 bases, with 13 bases spanning the gap. The CDR3 is made up of 13 amino acids. CDR3 sequence reads: CAWKPERGSPLHF. The CDR3, as DNA: TGTGCCTGGAAGCCTGAACGAGGTTCACCCCTCCACTTT.

V usage is TRBV15 and J usage is TRBJ2-3; 7 nucleotides match TRBD1. Unmatched junction bases numbered 9, after V lost 0 bases and J lost 6 bases. CDR1 is LNHNV, CDR2 YYDKDF, per germline (reference sequence). This CDR3 spans 16 amino acids. The CDR3 reads CATSRDNRGRVDTQYF. CDR3 nucleotides: TGTGCCACCAGCAGAGATAATAGGGGGCGCGTCGATACGCAGTATTTT. Together with reference TRBV15 and TRBJ2-3, the CDR3 gives the full variable domain: DAMVIQNPRYQVTQFGKPVTLSCSQTLNHNVMYWYQQKSSQAPKLLFHYYDKDFNNEADTPDNFQSRRPNTSFCFLDIRSPGLGDTAMYLCATSRDNRGRVDTQYFGPGTRLTVL.

This clonotype was recorded a few times. The J gene is TRBJ2-2, the V gene TRBV28; 16 bases match TRBD2. Germline loops: CDR1 MDHEN, CDR2 SYDVKM. The trim removed 5 bases at V and 6 bases at J, leaving 9 bases unmatched. The CDR3 length is 18 residues. This CDR3 is CASSAAQGLAGGSGELFF. CDR3 sequence (DNA): TGTGCCAGCAGTGCCGCCCAGGGACTAGCGGGGGGGTCCGGGGAGCTGTTTTTT. Full variable domain (remainder filled in from reference TRBV28 and TRBJ2-2): DVKVTQSSRYLVKRTGEKVFLECVQDMDHENMFWYRQDPGLGLRLIYFSYDVKMKEKGDIPEGYSVSREKKERFSLILESASTNQTSMYLCASSAAQGLAGGSGELFFGEGSRLTVL.

This chain uses TRBV28 with TRBJ1-1; a possible D gene is TRBD1 (5 bases). Germline assignment: CDR1 MDHEN and CDR2 SYDVKM. Between the trimmed V and J ends, which lost 8 bases and 4 bases, there was a span of 8 bases. The CDR3 consists of 11 residues. The CDR3 coding sequence is TGTGCCAGCGGGGGGGGCACTGAAGCTTTCTTT. Residues: CASGGGTEAFF.

The chain carries TRBV30 and TRBJ2-7, with a tentative D call TRBD1 (6 bases). Trimming removed 3 bases at V and 2 bases at J, with 11 bases between. Germline CDR1 and CDR2: GTSNPN and SVGIG (reference sequence). CDR3 length: 13 residues. The CDR3 loop reads CAWSFRTAYEQYF. The CDR3 region has the DNA TGTGCCTGGAGCTTCCGGACAGCCTACGAGCAGTACTTC. The full variable domain, rest sourced from reference TRBV30 and TRBJ2-7, is SQTIHQWPATLVQPVGSPLSLECTVEGTSNPNLYWYRQAAGRGLQLLFYSVGIGQISSEVPQNLSASRPQDRQFILSSKKLLLSDSGFYLCAWSFRTAYEQYFGPGTRLTVT.

With regard to this clonotype: Relative to the germline gene, one junction end is altered; a read error may explain this. V gene TRBV5-1 combines with J gene TRBJ2-5; 10 positions agree with TRBD2. CDR3 size: 17 residues. Germline CDR1 reads SGHRS; CDR2 reads YFSETQ. CDR3: CASSFGVSGGPQGTQYF. The CDR3 region has the DNA TGCGCCAGCAGCTTCGGGGTTAGCGGGGGGCCGCAAGGGACCCAGTACTTC. Looking up the rest from reference TRBV5-1 and TRBJ2-5 gives the full variable domain: KAGVTQTPRYLIKTRGQQVTLSCSPISGHRSVSWYQQTPGQGLQFLFEYFSETQRNKGNFPGRFSGRQFSNSRSEMNVSTLELGDSALYLCASSFGVSGGPQGTQYFGPGTRLLVL.

Ten or more counts support this clonotype. The rearrangement joins TRBV3-1 to TRBJ1-6, with TRBD1 identical over 7 bases. The junction had 6 bases not matched to a gene; V was cut back by 4 bases and J by 9 bases. The CDR3 extends over 14 amino acids. Germline lookup yields CDR1 LGHDT and CDR2 YNNKEL (reference sequence). In DNA, the CDR3 is TGTGCCAGCAGCCCGGACGCAGGGGGTTCACCCCTCCACTTT. Residues: CASSPDAGGSPLHF.

This clonotype occurred many times. The rearrangement uses TRBV18 and TRBJ1-1; TRBD1 is a possible D gene (6 bases). Per the germline V gene, CDR1 is KGHSH and CDR2 is LQKENI. V was pared by 3 bases and J by 5 bases, with 7 bases between. This CDR3 contains 12 residues. CDR3 region: CASSPTGTEAFF. CDR3 coding DNA: TGTGCCAGCTCACCCACAGGGACTGAAGCTTTCTTT.

This clonotype showed up just once. The V gene is TRBV24-1, the J gene TRBJ2-2; D is undetermined. This CDR3 spans 13 amino acids. The germline CDR1 and CDR2 sequences are KGHDR and SFDVKD. V shed 7 bases and J shed 6 bases, with 11 bases lying between them. The CDR3 reads CATREGWSGELFF. CDR3 in DNA: TGTGCCACCAGGGAAGGGTGGTCCGGGGAGCTGTTTTTT.

This clonotype occurred many times. The chain employs TRBV24-1 and TRBJ1-5; TRBD1 is a possible D gene (5 bases). The germline V and J ends were trimmed by 5 bases and 3 bases, with 10 bases remaining between them. Germline assignment: CDR1 KGHDR and CDR2 SFDVKD. The CDR3 sequence is 14 residues long. The CDR3 DNA sequence: TGTGCCACCAGTGCGGCAGGGATCAATCAGCCCCAGCATTTT. Translated, it gives CATSAAGINQPQHF.

The V call is TRBV10-3, the J call TRBJ2-1; TRBD1 matches 9 bases. This CDR3 has 14 amino acids. Germline values: CDR1 ENHRY, CDR2 SYGVKD. V gave up 11 bases and J gave up 4 bases; unmatched junction bases: 9. The CDR3 region has the DNA TGTGCCGTTAACTCCGGGACAGGGTACAATGAGCAGTTCTTC. Protein product: CAVNSGTGYNEQFF.

Many counts were recorded for this clonotype. V gene TRBV6-1 combines with J gene TRBJ2-7; D not certain. Germline values: CDR1 MNHNS, CDR2 SASEGT. Trimming pared 5 bases from V and 0 bases from J, leaving 8 bases between. The CDR3 is 13 amino acids. The CDR3 reads CASSTTISYEQYF. Here the CDR3 DNA reads TGTGCCAGCAGTACAACCATCTCCTACGAGCAGTACTTC.